This is a list of T cell receptor beta chains from one sample in a study of T cells after yellow fever vaccination. TCRdb re-called the 5' RACE reads through MiXCR, storing one row per CDR3 protein. Of hundreds of thousands of distinct CDR3 sequences in the sample, roughly 12% were seen once. The material sequenced was PBMCs, taken on the day of the yellow fever booster vaccination. The receptor source for this set is a man younger than 40 who received the YFV17D yellow fever vaccine. Both conserved end residues are part of each CDR3. The order of the fields is D gene, V gene, clone size, J gene, CDR3 protein, CDR3 DNA. A D gene is named only where the DNA matches it firmly. Size tells how often a clone was seen (once, few, many) or the class of an expanded clone, and some rows leave it out.

D: .; V: TRBV20-1; size: .; J: TRBJ2-1; CDR3: CSAYPLAPYNEQFF; DNA: TGCAGTGCTTACCCACTAGCACCCTACAATGAGCAGTTCTTC
D: .; V: TRBV18; size: many; J: TRBJ2-7; CDR3: CASSPGKAVFEQYF; DNA: TGTGCCAGCTCACCAGGTAAAGCAGTGTTCGAGCAGTACTTC
D: .; V: TRBV20-1; size: many; J: TRBJ2-7; CDR3: CSARDEPQQYF; DNA: TGCAGTGCTAGAGATGAACCGCAGCAGTACTTC
D: .; V: TRBV15; size: .; J: TRBJ2-5; CDR3: CATSRDRDGARETQYF; DNA: TGTGCCACCAGCAGAGATCGGGACGGGGCTCGCGAGACCCAGTACTTC
D: .; V: TRBV4-2; size: many; J: TRBJ2-7; CDR3: CASSQDLVASANYEQYF; DNA: TGTGCCAGCAGCCAAGATTTAGTAGCTAGCGCAAACTACGAGCAGTACTTC
D: TRBD1; V: TRBV5-6; size: .; J: TRBJ1-5; CDR3: CASSSGGWSNQPQHF; DNA: TGTGCCAGCAGCTCAGGGGGCTGGAGCAATCAGCCCCAGCATTTT
D: .; V: TRBV6-2/TRBV6-3; size: many; J: TRBJ2-5; CDR3: CASSYGAGDTQTQYF; DNA: TGTGCCAGCAGTTACGGGGCGGGGGACACCCAGACCCAGTACTTC
D: .; V: TRBV5-1; size: many; J: TRBJ2-2; CDR3: CASSLGGMNTGELFF; DNA: TGCGCCAGCAGCCTGGGGGGAATGAACACCGGGGAGCTGTTTTTT
D: TRBD1; V: TRBV29-1; size: .; J: TRBJ2-2; CDR3: CSVFPRGQGGELFF; DNA: TGCAGCGTTTTTCCCAGGGGGCAGGGCGGGGAGCTGTTTTTT
D: TRBD2; V: TRBV7-9; size: .; J: TRBJ2-1; CDR3: CASSFLAGEGQFF; DNA: TGTGCCAGCAGCTTCCTAGCGGGAGAAGGGCAGTTCTTC
D: TRBD2; V: TRBV3-1; size: few; J: TRBJ2-7; CDR3: CASSQPLSGSLFNEQYF; DNA: TGTGCCAGCAGCCAGCCGCTTAGCGGGAGCTTGTTCAACGAGCAGTACTTC
D: .; V: TRBV13; size: few; J: TRBJ2-7; CDR3: CASSSGLGNYEQYF; DNA: TGTGCCAGCAGCTCCGGACTGGGAAACTACGAGCAGTACTTC
D: .; V: TRBV25-1; size: many; J: TRBJ1-3; CDR3: CASSGQAIYF; DNA: TGTGCCAGCAGTGGACAGGCCATATATTTT
D: .; V: TRBV20-1; size: few; J: TRBJ2-3; CDR3: CSAPRTSNKGTDTQYF; DNA: TGCAGTGCCCCACGGACCAGCAATAAGGGGACAGATACGCAGTATTTT
D: .; V: TRBV28; size: few; J: TRBJ2-1; CDR3: CASGGAHMLAGAWDNEQFF; DNA: TGTGCCAGCGGGGGGGCCCATATGTTGGCGGGAGCCTGGGACAATGAGCAGTTCTTC
D: TRBD1; V: TRBV15; size: many; J: TRBJ1-5; CDR3: CATSRIRQGNQPQHF; DNA: TGTGCCACCAGCAGGATCCGACAGGGAAATCAGCCCCAGCATTTT
D: TRBD2; V: TRBV5-1; size: .; J: TRBJ2-3; CDR3: CASSERDGGRADTQYF; DNA: TGCGCCAGCAGCGAGCGGGACGGTGGAAGAGCAGATACGCAGTATTTT
D: TRBD1; V: TRBV6-5; size: many; J: TRBJ1-1; CDR3: CASSRQGAEAFF; DNA: TGTGCCAGCAGTAGACAGGGCGCTGAAGCTTTCTTT
D: .; V: TRBV7-8; size: few; J: TRBJ1-6; CDR3: CASSLVLSSYNSPLHF; DNA: TGTGCCAGCAGCTTAGTCCTGAGCTCCTATAATTCACCCCTCCACTTT
D: TRBD2; V: TRBV20-1; size: few; J: TRBJ2-1; CDR3: CSAREAGGPPGQFF; DNA: TGCAGTGCTAGAGAAGCGGGAGGTCCCCCGGGGCAGTTCTTC
D: .; V: TRBV6-2/TRBV6-3; size: .; J: TRBJ1-4; CDR3: CAVATAPTNEKLFF; DNA: TGTGCCGTAGCGACTGCTCCAACTAATGAAAAACTGTTTTTT
D: TRBD2; V: TRBV24-1; size: .; J: TRBJ2-1; CDR3: CATSGSGGVESYNEQFF; DNA: TGTGCCACCAGTGGAAGTGGGGGGGTTGAGTCCTACAATGAGCAGTTCTTC